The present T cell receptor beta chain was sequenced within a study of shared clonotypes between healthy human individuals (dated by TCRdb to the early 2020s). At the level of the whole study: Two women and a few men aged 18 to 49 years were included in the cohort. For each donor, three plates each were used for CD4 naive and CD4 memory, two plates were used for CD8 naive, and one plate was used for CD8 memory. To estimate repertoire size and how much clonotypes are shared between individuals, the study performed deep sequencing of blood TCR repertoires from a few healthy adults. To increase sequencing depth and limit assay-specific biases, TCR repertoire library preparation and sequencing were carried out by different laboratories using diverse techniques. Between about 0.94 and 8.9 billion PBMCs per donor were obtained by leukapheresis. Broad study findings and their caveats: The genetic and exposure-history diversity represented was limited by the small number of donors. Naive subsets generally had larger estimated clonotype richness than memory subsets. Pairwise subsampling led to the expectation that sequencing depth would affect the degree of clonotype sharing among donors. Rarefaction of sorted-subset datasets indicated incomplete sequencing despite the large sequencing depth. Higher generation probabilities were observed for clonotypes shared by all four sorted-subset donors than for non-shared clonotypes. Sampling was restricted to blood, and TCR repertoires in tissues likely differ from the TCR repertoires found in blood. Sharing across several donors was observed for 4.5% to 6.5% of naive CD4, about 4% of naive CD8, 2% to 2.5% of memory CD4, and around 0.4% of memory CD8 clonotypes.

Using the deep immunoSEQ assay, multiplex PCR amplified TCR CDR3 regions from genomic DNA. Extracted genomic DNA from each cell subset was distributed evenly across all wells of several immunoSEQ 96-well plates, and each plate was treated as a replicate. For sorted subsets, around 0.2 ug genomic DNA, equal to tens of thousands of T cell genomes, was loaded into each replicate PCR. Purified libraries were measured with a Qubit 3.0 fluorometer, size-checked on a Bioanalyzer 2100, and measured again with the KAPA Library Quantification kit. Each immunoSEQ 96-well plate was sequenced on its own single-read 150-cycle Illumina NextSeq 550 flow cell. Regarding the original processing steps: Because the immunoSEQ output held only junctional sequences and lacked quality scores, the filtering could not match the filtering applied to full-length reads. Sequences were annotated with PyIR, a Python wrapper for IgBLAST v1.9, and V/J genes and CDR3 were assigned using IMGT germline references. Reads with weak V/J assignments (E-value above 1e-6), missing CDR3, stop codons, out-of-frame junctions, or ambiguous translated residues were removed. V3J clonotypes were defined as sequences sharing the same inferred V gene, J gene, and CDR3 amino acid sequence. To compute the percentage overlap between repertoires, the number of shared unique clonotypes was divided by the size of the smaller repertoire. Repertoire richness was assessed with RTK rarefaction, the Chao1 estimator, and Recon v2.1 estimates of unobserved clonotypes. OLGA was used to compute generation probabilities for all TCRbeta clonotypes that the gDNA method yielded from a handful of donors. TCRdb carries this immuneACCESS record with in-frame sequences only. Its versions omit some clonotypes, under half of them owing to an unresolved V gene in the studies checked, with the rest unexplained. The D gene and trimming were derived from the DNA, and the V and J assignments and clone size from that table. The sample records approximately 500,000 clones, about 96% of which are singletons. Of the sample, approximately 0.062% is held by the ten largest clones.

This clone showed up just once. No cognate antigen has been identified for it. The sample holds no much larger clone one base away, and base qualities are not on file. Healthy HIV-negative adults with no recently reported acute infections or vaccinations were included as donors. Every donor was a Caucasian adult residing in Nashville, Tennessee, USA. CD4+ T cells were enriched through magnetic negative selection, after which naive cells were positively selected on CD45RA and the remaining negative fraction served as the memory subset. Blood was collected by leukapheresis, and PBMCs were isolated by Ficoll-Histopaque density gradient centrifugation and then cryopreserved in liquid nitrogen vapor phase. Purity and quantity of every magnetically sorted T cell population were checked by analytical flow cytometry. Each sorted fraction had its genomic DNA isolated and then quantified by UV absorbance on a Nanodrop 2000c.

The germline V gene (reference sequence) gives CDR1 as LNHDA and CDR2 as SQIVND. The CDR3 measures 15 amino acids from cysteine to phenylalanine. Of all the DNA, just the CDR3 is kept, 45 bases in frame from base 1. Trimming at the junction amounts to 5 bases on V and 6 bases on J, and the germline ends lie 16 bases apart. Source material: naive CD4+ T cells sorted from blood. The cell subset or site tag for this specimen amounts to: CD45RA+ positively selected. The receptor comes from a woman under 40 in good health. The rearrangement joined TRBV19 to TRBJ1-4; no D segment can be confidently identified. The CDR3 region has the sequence CASSEDSRTYEKLFF. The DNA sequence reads TGTGCCAGTAGTGAGGACTCCCGGACTTATGAAAAACTGTTTTTT.